This T cell receptor beta chain was identified in a study of blood T cell repertoires in COVID-19. TCRdb keeps only in-frame clones here, not all; method: immunoSEQ multiplex PCR. This table has some 200,000 clones, about four fifths appearing once. This CDR3 spans 15 amino acids. J gave up 3 bases and V 6 bases, and 9 bases lay outside the gene matches. Germline V gene data show CDR1 as SNHLY and CDR2 as FYNNEI. The sample comprised peripheral blood. J is TRBJ1-2 and V is TRBV2, with 8 bases aligning to TRBD1. This receptor was obtained from a woman older than 75 with COVID-19, enrolled during active disease. The CDR3: CASRGATGAHYGYTF. CDR3 DNA sequence: TGTGCCAGCAGGGGGGCGACAGGGGCCCACTATGGCTACACCTTC.